The TCR beta chain under discussion was sequenced for a study of T cell responses to AZD1222 COVID-19 vaccine. Findings and limits, study-wide: Regions left unmutated in variants are reportedly the target of nearly half of spike-specific TCRs. Dominant at 160-218 and 743-854, vaccine-associated CD4 TCRs also spanned spike.

Remarks on this clone: Its antigen is not identified.

TCRdb's table, derived via immunoSEQ multiplex PCR, lists solely in-frame clones and lacks some. This sample has around 150,000 clones; about nine tenths occur once, and the top ten carry more than 2%. Germline V CDR1 and CDR2: SGHTA, FQGNSA. The V and J ends lost 4 bases and 8 bases respectively, with 20 bases between them. The CDR3 loop spans 16 amino acids. The TCR was taken from an adult in good health. The source was peripheral blood, collected on day 0 of AZD1222 vaccination. This chain links TRBV7-2 with TRBJ1-4, with a weak D call TRBD1 (5 bases). In DNA, the CDR3 is TGTGCCAGCAGCTCCCGACACCCAGGGATAGGAGAAAAACTGTTTTTT. Its translation is CASSSRHPGIGEKLFF. The complete variable domain, with remaining parts taken from reference TRBV7-2 and TRBJ1-4, reads GAGVSQSPSNKVTEKGKDVELRCDPISGHTALYWYRQSLGQGLEFLIYFQGNSAPDKSGLPSDRFSAERTGGSVSTLTIQRTQQEDSAVYLCASSSRHPGIGEKLFFGSGTQLSVL.